This entry lists 20 T cell receptor beta chains sequenced from one sample in a study of blood T cell repertoires in COVID-19. Sequencing used immunoSEQ multiplex PCR; TCRdb keeps in-frame clones, though not all of them. Among about 50,000 clones listed, roughly 89% were seen once. Sequencing was done on a sample of peripheral blood. The receptors stem from a human donor in a cohort sampled during active COVID-19.

The chain couples TRBV19 to TRBJ1-2; 7 bases fit TRBD1. Per germline, CDR1 LNHDA and CDR2 SQIVND (reference sequence). The V gene end was trimmed by 7 bases and the J gene end by 0 bases; junction bases not matched to a gene: 11. This CDR3 has 16 residues. The CDR3 sequence is CASTYTGTESNYGYTF. CDR3 bases: TGTGCCAGTACTTACACCGGGACAGAGTCTAACTATGGCTACACCTTC.

V usage is TRBV5-4 and J usage is TRBJ2-3, with TRBD1 matching over 11 bases. The trim removed 1 base at V and 4 bases at J, leaving 8 bases unmatched. Germline loops: CDR1 SGHNT, CDR2 YYREEE (reference sequence). The CDR3 is made up of 17 amino acids. The CDR3 DNA sequence: TGTGCCAGCAGCTTGATAGGGACAGGGGGACGGGCAGATACGCAGTATTTT. This gives the protein CASSLIGTGGRADTQYF. Looking up the rest from reference TRBV5-4 and TRBJ2-3 gives the full variable domain: ETGVTQSPTHLIKTRGQQVTLRCSSQSGHNTVSWYQQALGQGPQFIFQYYREEENGRGNFPPRFSGLQFPNYSSELNVNALELDDSALYLCASSLIGTGGRADTQYFGPGTRLTVL.

The chain is built from TRBV5-1 and TRBJ1-1, with D tentatively TRBD1 (5 bases). V shed 4 bases and J shed 4 bases, with 20 bases lying between them. CDR1 is SGHRS and CDR2 is YFSETQ in the germline V gene. The CDR3 extends over 16 amino acids. The DNA of the CDR3 is TGCGCCAGCAGCAAGGGGCCACCATTGATGAGCACTGAAGCTTTCTTT. Translated, it gives CASSKGPPLMSTEAFF.

The CDR3 DNA is TGTGCCAGCAGTCAATCCGGGACAGGAGGGAATACGCAGTATTTT. It encodes CASSQSGTGGNTQYF. The rearrangement joins TRBV28 to TRBJ2-3, with 8 positions matching TRBD1. J was trimmed by 7 bases and V by 5 bases; bases with no gene match: 11. The CDR3 contains 15 residues. Germline CDR1 reads MDHEN; CDR2 reads SYDVKM.

A single count supports this clone. Other DNA sequences within the sample encode an identical CDR3. The rearrangement joins TRBV5-1 to TRBJ2-2; perhaps TRBD1 as D (6 bases). CDR1 and CDR2 (germline): SGHRS, YFSETQ. Trimming shortened V by 4 bases and J by 4 bases, and 11 bases separated the two germline ends. This CDR3 contains 14 residues. CDR3 residues: CASSSGQSTGELFF. DNA for the CDR3: TGCGCCAGCAGCAGTGGACAGTCCACCGGGGAGCTGTTTTTT. The full variable domain, with the rest looked up from reference TRBV5-1 and TRBJ2-2, is KAGVTQTPRYLIKTRGQQVTLSCSPISGHRSVSWYQQTPGQGLQFLFEYFSETQRNKGNFPGRFSGRQFSNSRSEMNVSTLELGDSALYLCASSSGQSTGELFFGEGSRLTVL.

V is TRBV7-9 and J is TRBJ1-1; maybe TRBD1 (5 bases). This CDR3 contains 14 residues. Looked up from germline, CDR1 is SEHNR and CDR2 is FQNEAQ (reference sequence). V dropped 5 bases and J dropped 7 bases, with 17 bases sitting between them. The CDR3 region has the DNA TGTGCCAGCAGCACCTACAGGCGACTAGGTGAAGCTTTCTTT. Its translation is CASSTYRRLGEAFF.

The V gene is TRBV5-1, the J gene TRBJ1-1, with D possibly TRBD1 on 6 matching bases. Trimming pared 4 bases from V and 1 base from J, leaving 14 bases between. The length of the CDR3 is 15 residues. Germline V CDR1 and CDR2: SGHRS, YFSETQ. The CDR3 DNA follows: TGCGCCAGCAGCGCAACTCCGGGACAGAACACTGAAGCTTTCTTT. This translates into CASSATPGQNTEAFF.

The chain recombines TRBV28 with TRBJ1-5; tentative D call: TRBD1 (5 bases). Germline V gene data show CDR1 as MDHEN and CDR2 as SYDVKM. This CDR3 spans 16 amino acids. V was trimmed by 5 bases and J by 0 bases, leaving 14 bases between them. CDR3 DNA: TGTGCCAGCAGTGTCCAGGGCCGATCTAGCAATCAGCCCCAGCATTTT. Protein: CASSVQGRSSNQPQHF.

This clone was seen a handful of times. The chain recombines TRBV19 with TRBJ2-5, with 11 bases that match TRBD2. Per germline, CDR1 LNHDA and CDR2 SQIVND (reference sequence). J gave up 1 base and V 3 bases, and 4 bases lay outside the gene matches. This CDR3 contains 16 residues. CDR3 sequence (DNA): TGTGCCAGTAGTATGCGGACTAGCGGGCCCCAAGAGACCCAGTACTTC. Protein sequence: CASSMRTSGPQETQYF.

The chain joins TRBV11-3 to TRBJ2-2, with TRBD2 matching over 11 bases. This CDR3 comprises 17 residues. V shed 5 bases and J 2 bases; nucleotides not matched to a gene: 7. Per the germline V gene, CDR1 is SGHNT and CDR2 is YENEEA. The CDR3 protein is CASSPRLAGGNTGELFF. CDR3 DNA: TGTGCCAGCAGCCCCCGGCTAGCGGGAGGTAACACCGGGGAGCTGTTTTTT.

The chain is built from TRBV7-9 and TRBJ1-1; D gene ambiguous. This CDR3 comprises 14 residues. Trimming removed 3 bases from V and 4 bases from J, with 12 bases in between. Germline CDR1 reads SEHNR; CDR2 reads FQNEAQ (reference sequence). CDR3 protein: CASSLAKTGTEAFF. The CDR3 DNA follows: TGTGCCAGCAGCTTGGCGAAGACGGGCACTGAAGCTTTCTTT.

CDR3 amino acids: CASSPETGTNTEAFF. The CDR3 nucleotides are TGTGCCAGCAGTCCCGAGACAGGGACGAACACTGAAGCTTTCTTT. The chain recombines TRBV27 with TRBJ1-1, with 7 bases aligning to TRBD1. This CDR3 spans 15 amino acids. The V segment lost 5 bases and the J segment 1 base; nucleotides outside the gene matches: 7. CDR1 MNHEY and CDR2 SMNVEV come from the germline V gene (reference sequence).

V and J are TRBV9 and TRBJ2-3; 7 bases are shared with TRBD2. Germline-derived CDR1 and CDR2 are SGDLS and YYNGEE. The ends lost 0 bases at V and 4 bases at J; junction bases unmatched: 11. The CDR3 consists of 17 residues. The CDR3 DNA is TGTGCCAGCAGCGTAGTACTCGGACTAGGATATCCAGATACGCAGTATTTT. Translation gives CASSVVLGLGYPDTQYF.

This clone was observed a few times. The CDR3 DNA is TGCAGCGTTGGAGTAGCGGGAGTGGGCACCGGGGAGCTGTTTTTT. Translating it yields CSVGVAGVGTGELFF. The chain combines TRBV29-1 with TRBJ2-2; the match to TRBD2 covers 9 bases. CDR3 length equals 15 residues. The ends lost 4 bases at V and 4 bases at J; junction bases unmatched: 7. The germline V gene encodes CDR1 SQVTM and CDR2 ANQGSEA.

This clone is a singleton in its sample. The CDR3 region has the DNA TGTGCCAGCAGTGTCGACTATGGCTACACCTTC. Encoded protein: CASSVDYGYTF. The genes are TRBV2 and TRBJ1-2; D gene ambiguous. V lost 4 bases and J lost 3, with 3 bases in between. The CDR3 has 11 amino acids. The germline V gene has CDR1 SNHLY and CDR2 FYNNEI.

The rearrangement joins TRBV11-3 to TRBJ2-1; 8 nucleotides line up with TRBD2. Germline loops: CDR1 SGHNT, CDR2 YENEEA. This CDR3 has 15 residues. V shed 6 bases, J shed 5 bases, and the junction held 9 bases outside the gene matches. In DNA, the CDR3 is TGTGCCAGCAGTACGAGGAGCGGGAGTGACAATGAGCAGTTCTTC. Its protein product is CASSTRSGSDNEQFF.

The chain is built from TRBV30 and TRBJ2-2; no definite D call. Trimming stripped 2 bases from V and 3 bases from J, with 7 bases between. CDR1 GTSNPN and CDR2 SVGIG come from the germline V gene (reference sequence). The CDR3 is 13 amino acids. CDR3: CAWSTVDTGELFF. CDR3 bases: TGTGCCTGGAGTACAGTGGACACCGGGGAGCTGTTTTTT. Filled out from reference TRBV30 and TRBJ2-2, the complete variable domain reads SQTIHQWPATLVQPVGSPLSLECTVEGTSNPNLYWYRQAAGRGLQLLFYSVGIGQISSEVPQNLSASRPQDRQFILSSKKLLLSDSGFYLCAWSTVDTGELFFGEGSRLTVL.

This clone was seen once. The V gene is TRBV4-3, the J gene TRBJ2-2; a weak D match, TRBD2 (5 bases). V lost 0 bases to trimming and J lost 4 bases, with 15 bases between them. This CDR3 spans 17 amino acids. Germline V gene lookup returns CDR1 LGHNA and CDR2 YSLEER. The CDR3 sequence: CASSQEKRLAGTGELFF. In nucleotides, the CDR3 is TGCGCCAGCAGCCAAGAGAAGCGGCTAGCAGGCACCGGGGAGCTGTTTTTT.

J is TRBJ2-1 and V is TRBV7-9; 13 bases match TRBD2. V was pared by 5 bases and J by 4 bases, with 2 bases of the junction left unmatched. The CDR3 totals 15 residues. CDR1 and CDR2 (germline): SEHNR, FQNEAQ (reference sequence). The CDR3 region is CASSLLAGGYNEQFF. In DNA, the CDR3 is TGTGCCAGCAGCCTACTAGCGGGAGGGTACAATGAGCAGTTCTTC.

The chain combines TRBV10-3 with TRBJ2-7; 7 nucleotides agree with TRBD2. From germline, CDR1 is ENHRY and CDR2 SYGVKD. This CDR3 has 16 residues. J was trimmed by 6 bases and V by 9 bases; bases with no gene match: 20. CDR3 bases: TGTGCCATTTTGGCAGTCGAAGAGCGGGACGGTCGCGAGCAGTACGTC. It yields the protein CAILAVEERDGREQYV.